This T cell receptor beta chain was profiled in a study of cytomegalovirus exposure and HLA in healthy donors. With 60 Vbeta and 13 Jbeta primers, the PCR was carried out. Data came from immunoSEQ multiplex PCR; TCRdb stores just in-frame clones and leaves some out. The sample carries about 250,000 clones, 80% to 90% recorded once. The J segment lost 0 bases and the V segment lost 1 base, leaving 10 bases of the junction unmatched. This CDR3 region has 19 residues. Germline CDR1 is SGHAT and CDR2 is FQNNGV. The receptor comes from a girl aged 2 to 9 in good health and CMV-seronegative. The chain has TRBV11-2 and TRBJ2-3; 10 bases are a match to TRBD2. The sequenced sample consisted of PBMCs. The CDR3 loop reads CASSLVPAGGLSSTDTQYF. The CDR3 DNA follows: TGTGCCAGCAGCTTAGTTCCAGCGGGGGGGCTCTCTAGCACAGATACGCAGTATTTT.